The source of this T cell receptor beta chain is a study of shared clonotypes between healthy human individuals. Deletions cut 3 bases from V and 0 bases from J, with 14 bases between. The CDR3 loop spans 16 amino acids. CDR1 and CDR2 (germline): MDHEN, SYDVKM. The study ran the assay at deep level. TCRdb's table, derived via immunoSEQ multiplex PCR, lists solely in-frame clones and lacks some. Of 2 million to 3 million clones listed, 85% to 95% were seen once; the top ten hold over 0.12%. This receptor was obtained from a young man in good health. Sequencing input: naive CD4+ T cells sorted from blood. Sample subset: CD45RA+ positively selected. V usage is TRBV28 and J usage is TRBJ1-1; unclear D gene. This CDR3 reads CASSLRTWSLNTEAFF. DNA of the CDR3: TGTGCCAGCAGTTTGCGGACCTGGTCCCTGAACACTGAAGCTTTCTTT. Together with reference TRBV28 and TRBJ1-1, the CDR3 gives the full variable domain: DVKVTQSSRYLVKRTGEKVFLECVQDMDHENMFWYRQDPGLGLRLIYFSYDVKMKEKGDIPEGYSVSREKKERFSLILESASTNQTSMYLCASSLRTWSLNTEAFFGQGTRLTVV.